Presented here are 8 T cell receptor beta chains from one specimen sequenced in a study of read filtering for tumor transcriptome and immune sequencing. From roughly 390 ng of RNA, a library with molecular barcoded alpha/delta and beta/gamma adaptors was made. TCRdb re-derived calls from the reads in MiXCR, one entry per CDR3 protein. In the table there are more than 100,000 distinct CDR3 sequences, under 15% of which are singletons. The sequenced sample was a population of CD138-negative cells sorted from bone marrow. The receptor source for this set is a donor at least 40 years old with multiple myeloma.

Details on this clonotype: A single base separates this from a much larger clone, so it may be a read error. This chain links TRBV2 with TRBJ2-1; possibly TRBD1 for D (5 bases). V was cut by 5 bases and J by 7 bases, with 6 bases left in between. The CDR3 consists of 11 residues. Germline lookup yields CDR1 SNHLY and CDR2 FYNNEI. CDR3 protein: CASSYRNEQFF. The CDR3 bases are TGTGCCAGCAGTTACAGGAATGAGCAGTTCTTC.

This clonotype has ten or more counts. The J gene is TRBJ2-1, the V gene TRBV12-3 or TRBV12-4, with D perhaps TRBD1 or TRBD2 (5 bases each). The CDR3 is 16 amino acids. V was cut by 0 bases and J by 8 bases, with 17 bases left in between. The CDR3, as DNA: TGTGCCAGCAGTTTAGCGGTCGGTAGTCGGGGCGATGAGCAGTTCTTC. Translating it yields CASSLAVGSRGDEQFF.

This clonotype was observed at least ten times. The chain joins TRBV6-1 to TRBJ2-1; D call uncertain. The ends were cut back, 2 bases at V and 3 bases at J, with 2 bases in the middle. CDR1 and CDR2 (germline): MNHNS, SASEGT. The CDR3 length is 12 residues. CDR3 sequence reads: CASSEIYNEQFF. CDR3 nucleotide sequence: TGTGCCAGCAGTGAAATCTACAATGAGCAGTTCTTC.

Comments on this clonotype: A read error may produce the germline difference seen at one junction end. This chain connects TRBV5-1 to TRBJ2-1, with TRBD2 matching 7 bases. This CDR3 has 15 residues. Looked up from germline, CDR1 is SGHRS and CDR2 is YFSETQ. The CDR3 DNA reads TGCGCTAGCAGCGGGGTCCCGAGCTCCTACAATGAGCAGTTCTTC. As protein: CASSGVPSSYNEQFF.

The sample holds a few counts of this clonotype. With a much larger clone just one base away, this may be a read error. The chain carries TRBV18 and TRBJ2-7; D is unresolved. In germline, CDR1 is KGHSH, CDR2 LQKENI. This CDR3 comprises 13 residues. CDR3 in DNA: TGTGCCAGCTCACCGTCCAGCACCCTCGAGCGGTACTTC. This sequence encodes CASSPSSTLERYF.

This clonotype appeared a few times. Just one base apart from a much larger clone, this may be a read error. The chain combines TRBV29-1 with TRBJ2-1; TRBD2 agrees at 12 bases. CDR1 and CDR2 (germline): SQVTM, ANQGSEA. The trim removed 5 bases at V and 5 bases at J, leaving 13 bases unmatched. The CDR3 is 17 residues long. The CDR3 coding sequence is TGCAGCGTTTTACAGGTCCTAAGACTAGCGGGGGACAATGAGCAGTTCTTC. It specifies CSVLQVLRLAGDNEQFF.

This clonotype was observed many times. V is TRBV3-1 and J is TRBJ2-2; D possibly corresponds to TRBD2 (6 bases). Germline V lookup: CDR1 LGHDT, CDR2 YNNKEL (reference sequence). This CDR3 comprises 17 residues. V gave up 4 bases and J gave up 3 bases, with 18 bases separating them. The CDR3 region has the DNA TGTGCCAGCAGCCTAACACCGGGACGGGACTACACCGGGGAGCTGTTTTTT. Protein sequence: CASSLTPGRDYTGELFF.

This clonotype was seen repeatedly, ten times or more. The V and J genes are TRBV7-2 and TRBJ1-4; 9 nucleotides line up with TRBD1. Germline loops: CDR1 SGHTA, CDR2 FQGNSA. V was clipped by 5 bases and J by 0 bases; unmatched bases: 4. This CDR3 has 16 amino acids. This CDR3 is CASSLTGGPTNEKLFF. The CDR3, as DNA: TGTGCCAGCAGCCTGACAGGGGGACCAACTAATGAAAAACTGTTTTTT. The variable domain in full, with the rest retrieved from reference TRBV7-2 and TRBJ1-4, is GAGVSQSPSNKVTEKGKDVELRCDPISGHTALYWYRQSLGQGLEFLIYFQGNSAPDKSGLPSDRFSAERTGGSVSTLTIQRTQQEDSAVYLCASSLTGGPTNEKLFFGSGTQLSVL.